One and the same sample provided the 16 T cell receptor beta chains below, sequenced in a study of spatial heterogeneity in lung cancer. TCRdb reprocessed the 5' RACE reads via MiXCR and lists one record per CDR3 protein. The table has 95,000 to 130,000 distinct CDR3 sequences, less than 15% seen once. Time point indicated: blood at routine non-recurrence follow-up after resection. Whole RNA, isolated from tumor, nontumor lung or frozen PBMC, was sequenced without prior sorting. The specimen comprised PBMCs, sampled at follow-up. The receptor source for this set is a male donor with early-stage non-small cell lung cancer.

This rearrangement joins TRBV24-1 to TRBJ2-5, with TRBD2 matching over 14 bases. The J segment lost 4 bases and the V segment lost 9 bases, leaving 12 bases of the junction unmatched. Germline values: CDR1 KGHDR, CDR2 SFDVKD. The CDR3 contains 17 residues. This CDR3 reads CATEGTSGGLIGETQYF. DNA for the CDR3: TGTGCCACCGAAGGGACTAGCGGGGGACTTATCGGAGAGACCCAGTACTTC.

This clonotype was seen repeatedly, ten times or more. The chain links TRBV2 to TRBJ2-3; D might be TRBD2 (6 bases). The germline V gene has CDR1 SNHLY and CDR2 FYNNEI. This CDR3 contains 14 residues. V dropped 7 bases and J dropped 6 bases, with 17 bases sitting between them. The CDR3 spells CASKLAPVLDTQYF. For the CDR3, the DNA is TGTGCCAGCAAGCTAGCGCCGGTCTTGGATACGCAGTATTTT.

A few counts support this clonotype. In nucleotides, the CDR3 is TGCAGTGCAAAAGACAGGGCGGAGCAGTACTTC. Protein sequence: CSAKDRAEQYF. The genes are TRBV20-1 and TRBJ2-7; 7 nucleotides align to TRBD1. The J segment lost 7 bases and the V segment lost 6 bases, leaving 6 bases of the junction unmatched. This CDR3 contains 11 residues. Looked up from germline, CDR1 is DFQATT and CDR2 is SNEGSKA (reference sequence).

Many counts were recorded for this clonotype. This rearrangement joins TRBV12-3 or TRBV12-4 to TRBJ1-5, with TRBD1 as a possible D gene (5 bases). The CDR3 is made up of 14 amino acids. Trimming left V 6 bases short and J 4 bases short, with 13 bases between. The CDR3, as DNA: TGTGCCAGCAGCCAGGGTCTGGGTAATCAGCCCCAGCATTTT. The encoded protein is CASSQGLGNQPQHF.

This clonotype was seen only once. The V gene is TRBV29-1, the J gene TRBJ2-3; D remains ambiguous. Germline loops: CDR1 SQVTM, CDR2 ANQGSEA. V was cut by 3 bases and J by 7 bases, with 8 bases left in between. The CDR3 has 11 residues. This CDR3 reads CSVDPPYTQYF. CDR3 nucleotide sequence: TGCAGCGTTGACCCCCCTTATACGCAGTATTTT.

This clonotype showed up many times. The chain recombines TRBV14 with TRBJ2-7, with 10 bases aligning to TRBD1. The CDR3 spans 17 residues. Trimming took 1 base from V and 2 from J; bases not matched to a gene: 8. CDR1 and CDR2 from the germline V gene are SGHDN and FVKESK. CDR3: CASSQAPRGQGAYEQYF. The CDR3 nucleotides are TGTGCCAGCAGCCAAGCTCCCCGTGGACAGGGGGCCTACGAGCAGTACTTC.

The V call is TRBV5-1, the J call TRBJ2-7; the D gene is possibly TRBD1 (6 bases). Germline lookup yields CDR1 SGHRS and CDR2 YFSETQ. V was shortened by 7 bases and J by 2 bases, with 16 bases between the two germline ends. The CDR3 has 14 amino acids. The CDR3 DNA sequence: TGCGCCAGCCGCCTCCGATGGACAGCCTACGAGCAGTACTTC. It specifies CASRLRWTAYEQYF.

This clonotype was found a few times. The chain links TRBV12-3 or TRBV12-4 to TRBJ2-3, with D possibly being TRBD1 or TRBD2 (6 bases each). Between the trimmed V and J ends, which lost 5 bases and 2 bases, there was a span of 14 bases. The CDR3 loop spans 15 amino acids. CDR3 bases: TGTGCCAGCAGTCCAGGGGCGGGATTCACAGATACGCAGTATTTT. It is translated as CASSPGAGFTDTQYF.

The rearrangement joins TRBV14 to TRBJ2-5, with 11 bases matching TRBD2. This CDR3 has 16 residues. V lost 5 bases and J lost 4; bases outside the gene matches: 9. Per germline, CDR1 SGHDN and CDR2 FVKESK. CDR3 protein: CASSTLAGGTRETQYF. CDR3 DNA sequence: TGTGCCAGCAGCACGCTAGCGGGGGGCACTCGAGAGACCCAGTACTTC. The full variable domain, its missing parts supplied by reference TRBV14 and TRBJ2-5, is EAGVTQFPSHSVIEKGQTVTLRCDPISGHDNLYWYRRVMGKEIKFLLHFVKESKQDESGMPNNRFLAERTGGTYSTLKVQPAELEDSGVYFCASSTLAGGTRETQYFGPGTRLLVL.

The genes are TRBV5-1 and TRBJ2-4; 10 nucleotides match TRBD1. CDR1 SGHRS and CDR2 YFSETQ come from the germline V gene. This CDR3 region has 14 residues. V dropped 6 bases and J dropped 5; count of bases not matched to a gene: 5. The CDR3 DNA sequence: TGCGCCAGCACCAAAGACAGGGGGCAAAACATTCAGTACTTC. Amino acids: CASTKDRGQNIQYF.

This clonotype was detected only a few times. The chain is built from TRBV15 and TRBJ2-2; TRBD1 matches at 8 bases. The CDR3 contains 16 residues. Unmatched junction bases numbered 9, after V lost 5 bases and J lost 4 bases. Per the germline V gene, CDR1 is LNHNV and CDR2 is YYDKDF (reference sequence). The CDR3 region has the DNA TGTGCCACCAGCGCGGAGACAGGGGTGCCCACCGGGGAGCTGTTTTTT. It yields the protein CATSAETGVPTGELFF.

The V call is TRBV18, the J call TRBJ2-7; 8 nucleotides match TRBD1. The germline V gene encodes CDR1 KGHSH and CDR2 LQKENI. J gave up 4 bases and V 3 bases, and 8 bases lay outside the gene matches. The CDR3 length is 15 residues. The CDR3: CASSPGTGLYYEQYF. DNA for the CDR3: TGTGCCAGCTCACCCGGGACAGGCCTTTATTACGAGCAGTACTTC. Together with reference TRBV18 and TRBJ2-7, the CDR3 gives the full variable domain: NAGVMQNPRHLVRRRGQEARLRCSPMKGHSHVYWYRQLPEEGLKFMVYLQKENIIDESGMPKERFSAEFPKEGPSILRIQQVVRGDSAAYFCASSPGTGLYYEQYFGPGTRLTVT.

This clonotype showed up many times. V is TRBV6-5 and J is TRBJ2-7; 7 positions match TRBD1. Trimming cost V 0 bases and J 7 bases; bases outside gene matches: 3. CDR1 is MNHEY and CDR2 is SVGAGI in the germline V gene. The CDR3 loop spans 13 amino acids. The CDR3 region has the DNA TGTGCCAGCAGTTACTCGCGCAGGGGGGAGCAGTACTTC. It encodes CASSYSRRGEQYF.

In this sample, this clonotype turned up many times. The V call is TRBV28, the J call TRBJ2-3; 9 bases line up with TRBD2. The J segment lost 6 bases and the V segment lost 6 bases, leaving 10 bases of the junction unmatched. From germline, CDR1 is MDHEN and CDR2 SYDVKM. This CDR3 is built from 15 residues. For the CDR3, the DNA is TGTGCCAGCAGCCCTAGCGGGGTAAAAAGGGATACGCAGTATTTT. Translating it yields CASSPSGVKRDTQYF.

The chain joins TRBV9 to TRBJ2-1; no clear D gene. Germline V gene lookup returns CDR1 SGDLS and CDR2 YYNGEE. Trimming stripped 0 bases from V and 0 bases from J, with 10 bases between. The CDR3 extends over 16 amino acids. The CDR3 sequence: CASSVGGIGSYNEQFF. The CDR3 DNA is TGTGCCAGCAGCGTAGGGGGTATTGGCTCCTACAATGAGCAGTTCTTC.

This clonotype was counted at least ten times. The chain recombines TRBV11-1 with TRBJ2-1; either TRBD1 or TRBD2 may fit D (5 bases each). The CDR3 is 11 residues long. The germline V and J ends were trimmed by 5 bases and 10 bases, with 9 bases remaining between them. Germline CDR1 and CDR2: SGHAT and FQDESV (reference sequence). The CDR3 DNA is TGTGCCAGCAGCCCGGGGCCGGAGCAGTTCTTC. Translating gives CASSPGPEQFF.